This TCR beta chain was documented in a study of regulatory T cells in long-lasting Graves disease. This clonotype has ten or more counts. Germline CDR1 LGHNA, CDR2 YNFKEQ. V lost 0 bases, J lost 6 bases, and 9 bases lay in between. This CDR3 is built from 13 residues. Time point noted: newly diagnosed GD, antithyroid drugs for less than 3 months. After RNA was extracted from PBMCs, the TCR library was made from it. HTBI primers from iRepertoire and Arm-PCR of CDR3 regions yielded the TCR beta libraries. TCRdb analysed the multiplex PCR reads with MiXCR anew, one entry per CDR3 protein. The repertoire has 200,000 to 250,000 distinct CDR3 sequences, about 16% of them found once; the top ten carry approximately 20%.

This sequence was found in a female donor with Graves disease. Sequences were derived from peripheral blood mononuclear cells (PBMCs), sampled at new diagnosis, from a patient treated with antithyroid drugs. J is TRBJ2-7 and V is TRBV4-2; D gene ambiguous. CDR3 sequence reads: CASSQDEGREQYF. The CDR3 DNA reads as TGTGCCAGCAGCCAAGATGAAGGGCGCGAGCAGTACTTC.